This T cell receptor (beta chain) was sequenced in a study of long-term antiretroviral therapy in people with HIV. Regarding the study as a whole: Clones showing expansion before ART dominated the repertoire at all time points. After ART, diversity increased yet remained lower than transplant donor controls. No data were available on ART adherence, viral resistance or therapy changes.

Investigators performed immunoSEQ version v3.0 at survey level. TCRdb's table, derived via immunoSEQ multiplex PCR, lists solely in-frame clones and lacks some. The table lists some 25,000 clones, roughly 83% of them singletons. The CDR3 is made up of 16 amino acids. V lost 3 bases, J lost 0 bases, and 5 bases stayed unmatched. Germline CDR1 reads MDHEN; CDR2 reads SYDVKM. A word on this clone: Its antigen is not known.

The chain employs TRBV28 and TRBJ2-1, with 7 bases that match TRBD2. The sequenced sample was unsorted PBMCs, obtained 4.1 to 4.5 years after starting antiretroviral therapy. The origin of this receptor is a man in his thirties or forties with HIV. The chain's CDR3 is CASSFGGSSSYNEQFF. The DNA for the CDR3 is TGTGCCAGCAGTTTTGGCGGGAGCAGCTCCTACAATGAGCAGTTCTTC.